These 13 T cell receptor beta chains came from one sample sequenced in a study of T cell responses to AZD1222 COVID-19 vaccine (dated by TCRdb to the early 2020s). The method was the immunoSEQ multiplex PCR assay. The source is immuneACCESS, and TCRdb retained only in-frame sequences with V and J called. Part of the clones is not carried over; for the studies checked, unresolved V genes explain less than half of this, and the remainder is unexplained. The sample profile shows fewer than 130,000 clones; 70% to 90% of them were found once. Approximately 3% of the sample goes to the ten largest clones. Sample time point, as interpreted from the label and publication: baseline before first vaccination. The starting material was peripheral blood, obtained on day 0 of AZD1222 vaccination. The receptors derive from an adult in good health.

The gene calls are TRBV24-1 and TRBJ1-2; D possibly corresponds to TRBD1 (6 bases). The CDR3 is 14 amino acids. Germline lookup yields CDR1 KGHDR and CDR2 SFDVKD. Trimming pared 3 bases from V and 2 bases from J, leaving 9 bases between. CDR3 sequence (DNA): TGTGCCACCAGTGATGGACAGTTCAACTATGGCTACACCTTC. Translation gives CATSDGQFNYGYTF.

The chain employs TRBV27 and TRBJ2-1, with 9 bases fitting TRBD2. The junction had 0 bases not matched to a gene; V was cut back by 2 bases and J by 4 bases. Germline CDR1 MNHEY, CDR2 SMNVEV (reference sequence). This CDR3 comprises 14 residues. The CDR3 spells CASSLAGGYNEQFF. CDR3 coding DNA: TGTGCCAGCAGTTTAGCGGGAGGGTACAATGAGCAGTTCTTC.

This chain uses TRBV6-6 with TRBJ2-2, with TRBD2 identical over 8 bases. The CDR3 covers 16 residues. With 2 bases clipped from V and 6 bases from J, the junction kept 8 bases outside the gene matches. CDR1 and CDR2 (germline): MNHNY, SVGAGI (reference sequence). Here the CDR3 DNA reads TGTGCCAGCAGTTACCCTCGGGATAGCGGGGCCGGGGAGCTGTTTTTT. Its translation: CASSYPRDSGAGELFF.

The chain joins TRBV19 to TRBJ1-5; maybe TRBD1 (5 bases). This CDR3 is built from 15 residues. Germline CDR1 LNHDA, CDR2 SQIVND (reference sequence). The V and J ends lost 10 bases and 6 bases respectively, with 22 bases between them. CDR3 sequence reads: CATLRSRAGGQPQHF. DNA for the CDR3: TGTGCCACCCTAAGATCTAGGGCCGGGGGTCAGCCCCAGCATTTT.

The J gene is TRBJ1-5, the V gene TRBV28; no firm D call. Germline assignment: CDR1 MDHEN and CDR2 SYDVKM. The V end was cut by 2 bases, the J end by 3 bases, with 11 bases between. The CDR3 is made up of 15 amino acids. The CDR3, as DNA: TGTGCCAGCAGTTTAAGTGGTCGCCCCAATCAGCCCCAGCATTTT. Translation gives CASSLSGRPNQPQHF.

This chain joins TRBV29-1 and TRBJ2-1; TRBD2 matches 10 bases. The CDR3 spans 14 residues. Germline CDR1 and CDR2: SQVTM and ANQGSEA. V gave up 7 bases and J gave up 6 bases; unmatched junction bases: 9. This CDR3 is CSATGLATFNEQFF. Here the CDR3 DNA reads TGCAGCGCTACGGGACTAGCGACTTTCAATGAGCAGTTCTTC.

As DNA, the CDR3 is TGTGCCAGCAGCTCTCCGGGAGGGCCGAAGGGGGACACTGAAGCTTTCTTT. As protein: CASSSPGGPKGDTEAFF. The chain links TRBV5-4 to TRBJ1-1; perhaps TRBD1 as D (6 bases). The CDR3 runs to 17 residues. Germline-derived CDR1 and CDR2 are SGHNT and YYREEE (reference sequence). V was cut by 3 bases and J by 3 bases, with 21 bases left in between.

V usage is TRBV10-3 and J usage is TRBJ2-7; D is unclear. V lost 6 bases, J lost 0 bases, and 9 bases lay in between. This CDR3 is built from 13 residues. CDR1 ENHRY and CDR2 SYGVKD come from the germline V gene. The CDR3 region is CAIRGEHSYEQYF. In nucleotides, the CDR3 is TGTGCCATCAGGGGCGAGCACTCCTACGAGCAGTACTTC.

The chain uses TRBV6-5 and TRBJ1-5; 9 bases align to TRBD1. Germline V gives CDR1 MNHEY, CDR2 SVGAGI. The CDR3 loop spans 15 amino acids. Trimming at V came to 6 bases and at J to 3 bases, leaving 6 bases not matched to a gene. For the CDR3, the DNA is TGTGCCAGCAGCCGGACAGGGGCACTCAATCAGCCCCAGCATTTT. It codes for CASSRTGALNQPQHF.

The CDR3 DNA is TGTGCCAGCAGTTTCCCTCGGTCAAGAAGGGGCACCGGGGAGCTGTTTTTT. This sequence encodes CASSFPRSRRGTGELFF. The V call is TRBV28, the J call TRBJ2-2; a possible D gene is TRBD1 (5 bases). The length of the CDR3 is 17 residues. Per germline, CDR1 MDHEN and CDR2 SYDVKM. Trimming took off 3 bases at V and 4 bases at J, with 18 bases between the two ends.

In nucleotides, the CDR3 is TGTGCCAGCAGCCAACCTGGTTCGGACGCAACCTACGAGCAGTACTTC. It yields the protein CASSQPGSDATYEQYF. The chain employs TRBV4-2 and TRBJ2-7; no clear D gene. This CDR3 has 16 amino acids. CDR1 LGHNA and CDR2 YNFKEQ come from the germline V gene. Trimming took 2 bases from V and 2 from J, leaving 16 bases between them.

The CDR3 sequence is CASSDGGRRPGNTIYF. CDR3 DNA: TGTGCCAGCAGCGACGGGGGGAGAAGGCCTGGAAACACCATATATTTT. The chain employs TRBV7-9 and TRBJ1-3, with D perhaps matching TRBD1 (5 bases). This CDR3 contains 16 residues. Trimming took 5 bases from V and 2 from J, leaving 16 bases between them. Germline CDR1 SEHNR, CDR2 FQNEAQ (reference sequence). Drawing the rest from reference TRBV7-9 and TRBJ1-3, the complete variable domain is DTGVSQNPRHKITKRGQNVTFRCDPISEHNRLYWYRQTLGQGPEFLTYFQNEAQLEKSRLLSDRFSAERPKGSFSTLEIQRTEQGDSAMYLCASSDGGRRPGNTIYFGEGSWLTVV.

This clone was recorded once. The chain uses TRBV18 and TRBJ2-1, with D maybe TRBD2 (5 bases). Germline values: CDR1 KGHSH, CDR2 LQKENI. The CDR3 loop spans 14 amino acids. The V and J ends lost 3 bases and 4 bases respectively, with 10 bases between them. DNA for the CDR3: TGTGCCAGCTCACCGGACTCCCTTTACAATGAGCAGTTCTTC. It specifies CASSPDSLYNEQFF.